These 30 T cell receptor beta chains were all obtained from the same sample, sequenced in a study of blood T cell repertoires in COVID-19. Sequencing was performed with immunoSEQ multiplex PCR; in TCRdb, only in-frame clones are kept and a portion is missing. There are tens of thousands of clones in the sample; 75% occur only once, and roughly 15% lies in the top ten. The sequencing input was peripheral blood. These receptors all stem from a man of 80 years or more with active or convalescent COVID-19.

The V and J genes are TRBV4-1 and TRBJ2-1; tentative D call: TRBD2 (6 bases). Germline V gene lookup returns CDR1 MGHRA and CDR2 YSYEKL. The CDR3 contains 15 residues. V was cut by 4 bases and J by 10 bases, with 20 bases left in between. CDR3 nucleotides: TGCGCCAGCAGCCGGGAGGCGGGGCCAATGGGCGAGCAGTTCTTC. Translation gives CASSREAGPMGEQFF.

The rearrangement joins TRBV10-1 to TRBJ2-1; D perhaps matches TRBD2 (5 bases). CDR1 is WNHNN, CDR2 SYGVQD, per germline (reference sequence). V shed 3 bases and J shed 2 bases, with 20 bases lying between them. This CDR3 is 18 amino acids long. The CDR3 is CASSDRSRTGNTYNEQFF. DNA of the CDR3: TGCGCCAGCAGTGATCGGTCCCGGACCGGGAACACCTACAATGAGCAGTTCTTC.

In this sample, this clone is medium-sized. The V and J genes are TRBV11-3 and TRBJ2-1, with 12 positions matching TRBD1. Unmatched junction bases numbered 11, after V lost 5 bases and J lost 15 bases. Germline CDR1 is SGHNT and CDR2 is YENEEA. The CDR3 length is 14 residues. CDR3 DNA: TGTGCCAGCAGCCACCGGGACAGGGGGCTTACTGCGTTCTTC. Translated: CASSHRDRGLTAFF. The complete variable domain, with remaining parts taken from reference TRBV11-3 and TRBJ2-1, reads EAGVVQSPRYKIIEKKQPVAFWCNPISGHNTLYWYLQNLGQGPELLIRYENEEAVDDSQLPKDRFSAERLKGVDSTLKIQPAELGDSAVYLCASSHRDRGLTAFFGPGTRLTVL.

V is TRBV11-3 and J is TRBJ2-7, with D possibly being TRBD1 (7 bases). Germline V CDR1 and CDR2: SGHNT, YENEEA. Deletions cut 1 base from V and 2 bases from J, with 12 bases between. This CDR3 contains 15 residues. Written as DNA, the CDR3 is TGTGCCAGCAGCTTAGGCGGGACAGCTGCCTACGAGCAGTACTTC. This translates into CASSLGGTAAYEQYF.

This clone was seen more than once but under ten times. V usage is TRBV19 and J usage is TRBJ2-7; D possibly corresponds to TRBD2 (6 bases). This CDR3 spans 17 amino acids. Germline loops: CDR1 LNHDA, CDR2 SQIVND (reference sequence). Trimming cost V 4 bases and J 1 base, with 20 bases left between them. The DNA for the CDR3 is TGTGCCAGTAGTACCTCAGGATCGGGGCGGGAATCCTACGAGCAGTACTTC. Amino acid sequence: CASSTSGSGRESYEQYF.

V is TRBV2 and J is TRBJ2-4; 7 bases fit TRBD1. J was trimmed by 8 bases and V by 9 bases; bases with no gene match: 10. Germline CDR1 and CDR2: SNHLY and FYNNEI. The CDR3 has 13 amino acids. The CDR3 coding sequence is TGTGCCAGTGGGGACAGCAATGGGGACATTCAGTACTTC. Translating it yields CASGDSNGDIQYF.

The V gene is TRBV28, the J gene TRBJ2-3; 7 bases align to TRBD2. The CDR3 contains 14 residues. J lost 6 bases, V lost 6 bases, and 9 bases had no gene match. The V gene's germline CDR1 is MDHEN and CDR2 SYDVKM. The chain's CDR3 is CASSWGGRGDTQYF. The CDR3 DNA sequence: TGTGCCAGCAGCTGGGGGGGTCGCGGGGATACGCAGTATTTT.

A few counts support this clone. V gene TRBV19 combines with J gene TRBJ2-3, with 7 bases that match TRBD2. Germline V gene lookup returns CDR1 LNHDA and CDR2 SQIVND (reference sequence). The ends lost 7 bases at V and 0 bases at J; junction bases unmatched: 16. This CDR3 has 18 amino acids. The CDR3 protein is CASTFRGRDYLSTDTQYF. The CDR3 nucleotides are TGTGCCAGTACCTTCCGGGGCCGGGACTACCTTAGCACAGATACGCAGTATTTT.

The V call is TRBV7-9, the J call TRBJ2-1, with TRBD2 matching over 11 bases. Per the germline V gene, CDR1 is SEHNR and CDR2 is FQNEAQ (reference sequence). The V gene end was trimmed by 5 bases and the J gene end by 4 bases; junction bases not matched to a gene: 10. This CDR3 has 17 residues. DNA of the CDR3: TGTGCCAGCAGCAACCAGGGACTAGCGGACCGGTACAATGAGCAGTTCTTC. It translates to CASSNQGLADRYNEQFF.

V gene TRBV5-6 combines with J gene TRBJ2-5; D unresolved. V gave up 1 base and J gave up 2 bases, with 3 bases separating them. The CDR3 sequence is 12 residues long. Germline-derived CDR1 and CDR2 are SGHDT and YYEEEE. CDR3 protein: CASSLPQETQYF. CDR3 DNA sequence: TGTGCCAGCAGCTTGCCTCAAGAGACCCAGTACTTC.

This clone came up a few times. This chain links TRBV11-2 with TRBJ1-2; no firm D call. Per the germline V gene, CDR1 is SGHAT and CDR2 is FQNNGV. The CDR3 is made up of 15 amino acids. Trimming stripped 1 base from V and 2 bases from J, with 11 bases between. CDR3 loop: CASSLAPSGNYGYTF. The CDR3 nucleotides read TGTGCCAGCAGCTTAGCCCCCTCGGGGAACTATGGCTACACCTTC.

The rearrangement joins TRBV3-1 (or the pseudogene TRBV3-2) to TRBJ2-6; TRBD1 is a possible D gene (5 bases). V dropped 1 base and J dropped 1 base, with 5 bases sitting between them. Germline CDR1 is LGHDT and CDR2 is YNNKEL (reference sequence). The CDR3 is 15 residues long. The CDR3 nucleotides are TGTGCCAGCAGCCAAGCAGGGTCTGGGGCCAACGTCCTGACTTTC. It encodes CASSQAGSGANVLTF.

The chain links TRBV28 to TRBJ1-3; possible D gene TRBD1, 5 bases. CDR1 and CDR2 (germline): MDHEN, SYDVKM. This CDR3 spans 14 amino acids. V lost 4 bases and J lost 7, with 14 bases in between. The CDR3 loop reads CASSSRARANTIYF. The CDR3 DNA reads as TGTGCCAGCAGTTCAAGGGCCAGGGCGAACACCATATATTTT.

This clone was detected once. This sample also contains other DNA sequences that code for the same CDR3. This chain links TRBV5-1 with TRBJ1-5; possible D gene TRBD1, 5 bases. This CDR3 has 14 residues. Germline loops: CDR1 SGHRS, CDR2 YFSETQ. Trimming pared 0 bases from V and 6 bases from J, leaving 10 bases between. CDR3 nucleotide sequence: TGCGCCAGCAGCTTGGCGGGGGGGACTCAGCCCCAGCATTTT. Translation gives CASSLAGGTQPQHF. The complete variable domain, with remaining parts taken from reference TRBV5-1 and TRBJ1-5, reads KAGVTQTPRYLIKTRGQQVTLSCSPISGHRSVSWYQQTPGQGLQFLFEYFSETQRNKGNFPGRFSGRQFSNSRSEMNVSTLELGDSALYLCASSLAGGTQPQHFGDGTRLSIL.

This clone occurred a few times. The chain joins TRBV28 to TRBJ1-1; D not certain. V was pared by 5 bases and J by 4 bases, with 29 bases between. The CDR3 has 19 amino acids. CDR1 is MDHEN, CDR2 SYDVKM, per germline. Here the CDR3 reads CASSMTFFIKRENPTEAFF. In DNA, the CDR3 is TGTGCCAGCAGTATGACCTTTTTTATTAAGAGGGAAAACCCCACTGAAGCTTTCTTT.

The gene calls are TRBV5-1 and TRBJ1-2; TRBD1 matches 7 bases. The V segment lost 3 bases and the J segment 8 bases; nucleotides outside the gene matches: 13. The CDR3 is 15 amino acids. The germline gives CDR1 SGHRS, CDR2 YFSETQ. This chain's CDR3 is CASSSGGTAFVGYTF. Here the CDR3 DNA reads TGCGCCAGCAGCTCCGGAGGGACAGCTTTTGTGGGCTACACCTTC.

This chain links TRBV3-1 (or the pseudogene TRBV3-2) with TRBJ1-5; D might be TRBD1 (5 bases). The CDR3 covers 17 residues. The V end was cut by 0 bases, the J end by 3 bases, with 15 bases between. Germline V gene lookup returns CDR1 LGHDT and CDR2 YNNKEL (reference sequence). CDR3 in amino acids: CASSQDRGDWNNQPQHF. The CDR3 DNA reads TGTGCCAGCAGCCAAGATCGGGGGGATTGGAACAATCAGCCCCAGCATTTT.

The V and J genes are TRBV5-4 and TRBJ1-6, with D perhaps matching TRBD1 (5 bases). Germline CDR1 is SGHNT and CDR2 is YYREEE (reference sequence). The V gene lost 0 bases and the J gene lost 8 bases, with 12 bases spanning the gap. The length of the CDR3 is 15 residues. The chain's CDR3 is CASSLGGVSDSPLHF. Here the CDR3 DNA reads TGTGCCAGCAGCTTGGGGGGGGTCTCGGATTCACCCCTCCACTTT.

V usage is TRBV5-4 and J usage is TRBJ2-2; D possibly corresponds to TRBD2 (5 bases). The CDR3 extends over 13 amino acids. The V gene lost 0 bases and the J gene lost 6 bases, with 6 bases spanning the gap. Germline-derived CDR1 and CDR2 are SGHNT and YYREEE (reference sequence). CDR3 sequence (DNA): TGTGCCAGCAGCTTGGGAGGGCCCGGGGAGCTGTTTTTT. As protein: CASSLGGPGELFF.

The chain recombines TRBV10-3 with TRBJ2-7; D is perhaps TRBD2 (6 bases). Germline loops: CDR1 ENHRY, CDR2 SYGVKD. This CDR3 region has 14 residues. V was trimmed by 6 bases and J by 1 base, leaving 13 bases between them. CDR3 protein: CAIRGEGRSYEQYF. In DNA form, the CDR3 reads TGTGCCATCAGAGGCGAGGGGAGGTCCTACGAGCAGTACTTC.

CDR3 DNA: TGTGCCAGCAGTTTACGAGGGACTAGCCTTGTTAATGAGCAGTTCTTC. Its protein is CASSLRGTSLVNEQFF. V and J are TRBV27 and TRBJ2-1, with TRBD2 identical over 9 bases. V shed 2 bases, J shed 7 bases, and the junction held 9 bases outside the gene matches. The germline gives CDR1 MNHEY, CDR2 SMNVEV (reference sequence). The CDR3 is made up of 16 amino acids.

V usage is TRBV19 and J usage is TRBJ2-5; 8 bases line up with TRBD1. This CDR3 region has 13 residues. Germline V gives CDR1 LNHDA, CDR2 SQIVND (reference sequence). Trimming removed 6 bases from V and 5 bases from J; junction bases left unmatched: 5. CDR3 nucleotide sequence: TGTGCCAGTAGCCCCAGGGGGCAGGAGACCCAGTACTTC. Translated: CASSPRGQETQYF. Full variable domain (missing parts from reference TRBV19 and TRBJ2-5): DGGITQSPKYLFRKEGQNVTLSCEQNLNHDAMYWYRQDPGQGLRLIYYSQIVNDFQKGDIAEGYSVSREKKESFPLTVTSAQKNPTAFYLCASSPRGQETQYFGPGTRLLVL.

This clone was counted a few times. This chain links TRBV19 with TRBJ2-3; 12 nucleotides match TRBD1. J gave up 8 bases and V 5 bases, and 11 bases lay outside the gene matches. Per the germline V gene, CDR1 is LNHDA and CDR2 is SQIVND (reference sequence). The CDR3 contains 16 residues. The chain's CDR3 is CASSSPGQGAPGTQYF. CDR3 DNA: TGTGCCAGTAGTTCACCGGGACAGGGGGCGCCGGGTACGCAGTATTTT.

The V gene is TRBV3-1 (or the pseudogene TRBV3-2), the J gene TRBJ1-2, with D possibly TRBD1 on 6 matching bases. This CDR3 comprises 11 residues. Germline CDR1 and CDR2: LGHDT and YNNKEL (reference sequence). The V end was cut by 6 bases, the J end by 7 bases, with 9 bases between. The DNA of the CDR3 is TGTGCCAGCAGTCAGGGGACTGGCTACACCTTC. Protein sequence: CASSQGTGYTF.

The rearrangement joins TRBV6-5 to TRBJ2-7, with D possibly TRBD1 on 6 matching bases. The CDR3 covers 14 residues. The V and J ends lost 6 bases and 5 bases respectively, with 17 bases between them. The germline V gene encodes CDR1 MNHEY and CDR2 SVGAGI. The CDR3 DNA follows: TGTGCCAGCAGCTCCCAACAGGGTAGCGACGAGCAGTACTTC. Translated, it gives CASSSQQGSDEQYF.

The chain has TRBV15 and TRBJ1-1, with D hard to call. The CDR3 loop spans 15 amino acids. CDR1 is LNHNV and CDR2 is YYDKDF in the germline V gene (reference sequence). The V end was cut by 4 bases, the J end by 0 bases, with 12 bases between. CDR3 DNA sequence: TGTGCCACCAGCACAAAAAGGAGCCTGAACACTGAAGCTTTCTTT. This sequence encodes CATSTKRSLNTEAFF. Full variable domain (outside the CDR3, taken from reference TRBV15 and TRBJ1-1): DAMVIQNPRYQVTQFGKPVTLSCSQTLNHNVMYWYQQKSSQAPKLLFHYYDKDFNNEADTPDNFQSRRPNTSFCFLDIRSPGLGDTAMYLCATSTKRSLNTEAFFGQGTRLTVV.

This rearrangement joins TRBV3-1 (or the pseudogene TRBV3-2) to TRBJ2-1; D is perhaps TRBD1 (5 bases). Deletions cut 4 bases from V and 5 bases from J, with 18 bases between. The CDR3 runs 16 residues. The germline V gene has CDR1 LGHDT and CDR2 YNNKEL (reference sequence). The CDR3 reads CASSPLGQHGNNEQFF. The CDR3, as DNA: TGTGCCAGCAGCCCCCTGGGGCAGCATGGTAACAATGAGCAGTTCTTC.

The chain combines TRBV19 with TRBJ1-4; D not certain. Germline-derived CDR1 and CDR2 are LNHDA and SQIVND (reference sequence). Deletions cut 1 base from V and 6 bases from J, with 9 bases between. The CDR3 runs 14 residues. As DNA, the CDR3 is TGTGCCAGTAGTATAGTAGCGCGCGATGAAAAACTGTTTTTT. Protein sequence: CASSIVARDEKLFF.

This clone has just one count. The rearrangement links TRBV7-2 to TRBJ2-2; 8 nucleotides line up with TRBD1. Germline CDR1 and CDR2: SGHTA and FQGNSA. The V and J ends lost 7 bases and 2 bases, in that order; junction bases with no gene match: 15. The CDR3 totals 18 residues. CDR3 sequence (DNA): TGTGCCAGCACGCGAGGACTTCGACAGGGGAGAAACACCGGGGAGCTGTTTTTT. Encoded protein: CASTRGLRQGRNTGELFF.

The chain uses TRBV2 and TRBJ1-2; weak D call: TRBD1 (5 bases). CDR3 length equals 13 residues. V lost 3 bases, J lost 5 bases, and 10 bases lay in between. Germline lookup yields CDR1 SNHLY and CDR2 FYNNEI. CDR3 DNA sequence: TGTGCCAGCAGTGATACGTCAGGGTATGGCTACACCTTC. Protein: CASSDTSGYGYTF.